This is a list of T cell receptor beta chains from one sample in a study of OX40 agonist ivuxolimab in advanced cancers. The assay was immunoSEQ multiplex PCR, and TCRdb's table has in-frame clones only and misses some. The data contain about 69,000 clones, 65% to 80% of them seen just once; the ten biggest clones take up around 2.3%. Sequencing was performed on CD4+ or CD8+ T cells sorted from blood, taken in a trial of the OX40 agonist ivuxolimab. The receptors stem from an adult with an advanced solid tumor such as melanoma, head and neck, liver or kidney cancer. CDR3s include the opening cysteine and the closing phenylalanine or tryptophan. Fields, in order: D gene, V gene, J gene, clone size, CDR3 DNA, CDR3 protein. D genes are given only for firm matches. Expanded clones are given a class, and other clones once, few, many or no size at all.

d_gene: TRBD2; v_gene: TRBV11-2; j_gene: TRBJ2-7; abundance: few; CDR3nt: TGTGCCAGCAGCTTAGGGACTAGCGGGAGAGGATCCTACGAGCAGTACTTC; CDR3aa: CASSLGTSGRGSYEQYF
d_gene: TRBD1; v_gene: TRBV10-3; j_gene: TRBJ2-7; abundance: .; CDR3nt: TGTGCCATCAGTGCCGGACAGGCCGGCTACGAGCAGTACTTC; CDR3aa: CAISAGQAGYEQYF
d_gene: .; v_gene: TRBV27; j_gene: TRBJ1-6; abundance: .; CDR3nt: TGTGCCAGCAGTTTTCGGGCGGGGCAGGACAACAATTCACCCCTCCACTTT; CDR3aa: CASSFRAGQDNNSPLHF
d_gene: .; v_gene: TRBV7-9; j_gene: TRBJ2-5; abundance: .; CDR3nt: TGTGCCAGCAGCTTAGAGGGCTTTAGGGGCCCACAAGAGACCCAGTACTTC; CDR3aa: CASSLEGFRGPQETQYF
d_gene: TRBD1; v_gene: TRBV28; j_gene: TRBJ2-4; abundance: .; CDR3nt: TGTGCCAGCAGTTTGTCACAGGGGGCCAAAAACATTCAGTACTTC; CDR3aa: CASSLSQGAKNIQYF
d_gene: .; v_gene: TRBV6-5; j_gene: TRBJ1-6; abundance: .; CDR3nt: TGTGCCAGCAGTTACTTCCTAGGGACAAGGAATTCACCCCTCCACTTT; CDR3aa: CASSYFLGTRNSPLHF
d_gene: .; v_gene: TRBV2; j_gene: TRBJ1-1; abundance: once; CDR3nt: TGTGCCAGCGCAGTGGGGGGTCTAAAGAACACTGAAGCTTTCTTT; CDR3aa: CASAVGGLKNTEAFF
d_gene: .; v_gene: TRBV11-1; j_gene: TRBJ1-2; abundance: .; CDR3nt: TGTGCCAGCAGCTCCGACGGTAACTATGGCTACACCTTC; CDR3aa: CASSSDGNYGYTF
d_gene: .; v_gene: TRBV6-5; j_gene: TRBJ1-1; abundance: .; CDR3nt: TGTGCCAGCAGTTACGAGACACAGGGTCACACTGAAGCTTTCTTT; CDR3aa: CASSYETQGHTEAFF
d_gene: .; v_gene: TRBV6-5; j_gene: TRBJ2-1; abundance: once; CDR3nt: TGTGCCAGCAGTTCATCCGGCACAGGGAATGGGGAGCAGTTCTTC; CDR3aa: CASSSSGTGNGEQFF
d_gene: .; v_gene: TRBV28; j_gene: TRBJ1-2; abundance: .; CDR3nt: TGTGCCAGCAGTTTCGGAAATCGGGGCTACACCTTC; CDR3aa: CASSFGNRGYTF
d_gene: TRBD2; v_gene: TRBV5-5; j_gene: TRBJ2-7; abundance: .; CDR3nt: TGTGCCAGCAGCTTTGGGACTAGCAGCTACGAGCAGTACTTC; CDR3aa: CASSFGTSSYEQYF
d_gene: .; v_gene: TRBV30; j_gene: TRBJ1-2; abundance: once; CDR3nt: TGTGCCGGCTCACGGGATGCCTATGGCTACACCTTC; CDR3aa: CAGSRDAYGYTF
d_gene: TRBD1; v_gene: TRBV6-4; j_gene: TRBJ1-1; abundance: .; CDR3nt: TGTGCCAGCAGCCCCAGGGGGGATAAGGGTGAAGCTTTCTTT; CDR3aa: CASSPRGDKGEAFF
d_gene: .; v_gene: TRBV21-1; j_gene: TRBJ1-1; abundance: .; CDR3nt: TGTGCCAGCACAGGAGCTTTCTTT; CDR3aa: CASTGAFF
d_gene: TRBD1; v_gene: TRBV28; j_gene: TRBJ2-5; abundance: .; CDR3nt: TGTGCCAGCAGGGACGGGACAGGGGTCGAGACCCAGTACTTC; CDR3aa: CASRDGTGVETQYF
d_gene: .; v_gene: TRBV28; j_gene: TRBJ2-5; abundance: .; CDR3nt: TGTGCCAGCAGCCGAGGGGAGACCCAGTACTTC; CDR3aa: CASSRGETQYF
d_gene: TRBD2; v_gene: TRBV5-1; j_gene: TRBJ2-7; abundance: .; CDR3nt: TGCGCCAGCAGCAAAGGCCTTAGCGGGAGGGCCGCGGGGGAGCAGTACTTC; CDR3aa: CASSKGLSGRAAGEQYF
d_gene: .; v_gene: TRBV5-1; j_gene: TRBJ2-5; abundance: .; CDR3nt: TGCGCCAGCAGCCTCAACCTCCAAGAGACCCAGTACTTC; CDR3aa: CASSLNLQETQYF
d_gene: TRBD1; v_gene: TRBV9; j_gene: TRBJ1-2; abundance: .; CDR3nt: TGTGCCAGCAGCGCGGACAGGGGGTATGGCTACACCTTC; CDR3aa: CASSADRGYGYTF
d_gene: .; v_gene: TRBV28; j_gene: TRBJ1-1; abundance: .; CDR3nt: TGTGCCAGCAGTTTATGGGTTGGAGGAGCGCAGGGTACTGAAGCTTTCTTT; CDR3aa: CASSLWVGGAQGTEAFF
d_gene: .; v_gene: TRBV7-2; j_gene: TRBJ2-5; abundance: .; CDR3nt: TGTGCCAGCAGCTTGAGCCGCCAGGAGGAGACCCAGTACTTC; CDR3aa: CASSLSRQEETQYF
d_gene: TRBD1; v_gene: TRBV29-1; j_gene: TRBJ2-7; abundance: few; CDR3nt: TGCAGCGTTGCCCGCGGACAGGGGTATTCCTACGAGCAGTACTTC; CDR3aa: CSVARGQGYSYEQYF
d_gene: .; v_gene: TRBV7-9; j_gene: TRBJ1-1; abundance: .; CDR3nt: TGTGCCAGCAGCTTAGGGGGACAAGGGACTGAAGCTTTCTTT; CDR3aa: CASSLGGQGTEAFF
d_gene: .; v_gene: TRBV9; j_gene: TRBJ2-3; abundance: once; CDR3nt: TGTGCCAGCAGCGTAGGCCGTATCAGTACAGATACGCAGTATTTT; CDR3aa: CASSVGRISTDTQYF
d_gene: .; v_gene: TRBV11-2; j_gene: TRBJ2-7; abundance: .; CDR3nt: TGTGCCAGCAGTTCCCAAGGACAACCGTACGAGCAGTACTTC; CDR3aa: CASSSQGQPYEQYF
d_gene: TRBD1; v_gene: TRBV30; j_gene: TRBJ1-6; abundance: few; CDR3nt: TGTGCCTGGGAGGTCCAGGGGGCTGGGAATTCACCCCTCCACTTT; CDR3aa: CAWEVQGAGNSPLHF
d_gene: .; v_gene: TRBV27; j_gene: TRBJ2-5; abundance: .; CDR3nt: TGTGCCAGCAGTTTGAGGGGGGGGGAGACCCAGTACTTC; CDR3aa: CASSLRGGETQYF
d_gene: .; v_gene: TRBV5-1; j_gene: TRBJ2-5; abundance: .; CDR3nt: TGCGCCAGCAGCCTCGTTGGGGGGTACCAAGAGACCCAGTACTTC; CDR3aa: CASSLVGGYQETQYF
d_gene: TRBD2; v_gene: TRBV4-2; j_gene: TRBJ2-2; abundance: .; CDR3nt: TGTGCCAGCAGCCACGGGACTAGCGGGGGTCGGAACACCGGGGAGCTGTTTTTT; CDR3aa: CASSHGTSGGRNTGELFF
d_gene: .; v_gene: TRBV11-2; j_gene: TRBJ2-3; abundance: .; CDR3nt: TGTGCCAGCACCAGGGGGGGAGGAAGCACAGATACGCAGTATTTT; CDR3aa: CASTRGGGSTDTQYF
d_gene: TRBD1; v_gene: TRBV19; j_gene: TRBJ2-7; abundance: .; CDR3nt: TGTGCCAGTAGTCCCGGACAGGGGGCATCCGAGCAGTACTTC; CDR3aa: CASSPGQGASEQYF
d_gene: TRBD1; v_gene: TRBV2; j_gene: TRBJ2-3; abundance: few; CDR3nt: TGTGCCAGCAGTGAGTGGGACAGATTCACAGATACGCAGTATTTT; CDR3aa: CASSEWDRFTDTQYF
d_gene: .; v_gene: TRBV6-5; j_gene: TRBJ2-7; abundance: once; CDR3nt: TGTGCCAGCAGTTACTCGCCATTATACGAGCAGTACTTC; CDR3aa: CASSYSPLYEQYF
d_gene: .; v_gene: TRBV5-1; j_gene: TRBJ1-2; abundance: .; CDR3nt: TGCGCCAGCAGCCCAGACATAAACTATGGCTACACCTTC; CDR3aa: CASSPDINYGYTF
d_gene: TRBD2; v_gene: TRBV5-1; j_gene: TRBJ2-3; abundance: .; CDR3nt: TGCGCCAGCAGCTGGACTAGCGGGGCCACAGATACGCAGTATTTT; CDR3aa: CASSWTSGATDTQYF
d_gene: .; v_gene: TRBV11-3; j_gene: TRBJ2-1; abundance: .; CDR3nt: TGTGCCAGCAGCTTAACTGGGGCGGGGACTGAGCAGTTCTTC; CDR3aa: CASSLTGAGTEQFF
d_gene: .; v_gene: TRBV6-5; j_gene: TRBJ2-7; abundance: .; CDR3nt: TGTGCCAGCAGTTACGGACAGACAAACGAGCAGTACTTC; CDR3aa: CASSYGQTNEQYF
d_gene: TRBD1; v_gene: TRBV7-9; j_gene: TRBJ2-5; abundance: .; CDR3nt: TGTGCCAGCAGCCCCCGGACAGGGGGTTTGGGAGAGACCCAGTACTTC; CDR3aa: CASSPRTGGLGETQYF
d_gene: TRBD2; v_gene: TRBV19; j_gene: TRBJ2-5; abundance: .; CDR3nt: TGTGCCAGTAGTAAGACTAGCGGGGCCAAAGAGACCCAGTACTTC; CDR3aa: CASSKTSGAKETQYF
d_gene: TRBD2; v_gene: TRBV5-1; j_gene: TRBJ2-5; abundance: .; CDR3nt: TGCGCCAGCAGCTCCGACGGGCGGGGGAAAAGTGAGACCCAGTACTTC; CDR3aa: CASSSDGRGKSETQYF
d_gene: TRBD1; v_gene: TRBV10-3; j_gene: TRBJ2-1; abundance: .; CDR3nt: TGTGCCATCAGTGGCGGACAGGGAATCGTAAATGAGCAGTTCTTC; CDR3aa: CAISGGQGIVNEQFF
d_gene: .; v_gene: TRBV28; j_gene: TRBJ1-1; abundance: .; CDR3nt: TGTGCCAGCAGTTTAATGATAAACACTGAAGCTTTCTTT; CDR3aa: CASSLMINTEAFF
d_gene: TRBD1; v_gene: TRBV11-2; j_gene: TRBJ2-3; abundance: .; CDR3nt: TGTGCCAGCAGCTTAAACAGGGGAGCAGATACGCAGTATTTT; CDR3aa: CASSLNRGADTQYF
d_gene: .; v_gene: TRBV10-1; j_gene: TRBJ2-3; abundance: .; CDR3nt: TGCGCCAGCAGTGAGGGGCAGCGCACAGATACGCAGTATTTT; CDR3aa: CASSEGQRTDTQYF
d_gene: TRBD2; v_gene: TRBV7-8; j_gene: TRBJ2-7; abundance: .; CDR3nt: TGTGCCAGCAGCTTAGGAGGAGCGGGAGGCTACGAGCAGTACTTC; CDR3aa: CASSLGGAGGYEQYF
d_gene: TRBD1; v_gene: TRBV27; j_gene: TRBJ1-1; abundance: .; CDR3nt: TGTGCCAGCAATCCAACCACAGGGGTGCGCACTGAAGCTTTCTTT; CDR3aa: CASNPTTGVRTEAFF
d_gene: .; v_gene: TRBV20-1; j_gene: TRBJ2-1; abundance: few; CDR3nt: TGCAGTGCTAGCGGGATCGATGAGCAGTTCTTC; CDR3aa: CSASGIDEQFF
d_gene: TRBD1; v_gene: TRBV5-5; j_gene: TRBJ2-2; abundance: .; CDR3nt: TGTGCCAGCAGCCCGGACAGGGAGACCGGGGAGCTGTTTTTT; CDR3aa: CASSPDRETGELFF
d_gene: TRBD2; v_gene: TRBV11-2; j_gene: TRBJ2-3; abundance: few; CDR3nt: TGTGCCAGCAGCACCACTAGCGGGAGGGGAACAGATACGCAGTATTTT; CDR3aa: CASSTTSGRGTDTQYF
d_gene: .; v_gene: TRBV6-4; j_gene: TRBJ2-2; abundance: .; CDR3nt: TGTGCCAGCAGTCTGGACAGTCACACCGGGGAGCTGTTTTTT; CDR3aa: CASSLDSHTGELFF
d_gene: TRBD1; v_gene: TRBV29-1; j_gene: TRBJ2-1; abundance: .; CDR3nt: TGCAGCGCTGGACAGGGTGGATACTCCTACAATGAGCAGTTCTTC; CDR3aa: CSAGQGGYSYNEQFF
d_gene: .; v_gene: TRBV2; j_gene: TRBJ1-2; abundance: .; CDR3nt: TGTGCCAGCAGTTCGGACATAAACTATGGCTACACCTTC; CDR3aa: CASSSDINYGYTF
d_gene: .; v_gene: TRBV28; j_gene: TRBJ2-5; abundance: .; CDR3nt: TGTGCCAGCAGTTTAGACCCAGGGAGGAGAGAGACCCAGTACTTC; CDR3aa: CASSLDPGRRETQYF
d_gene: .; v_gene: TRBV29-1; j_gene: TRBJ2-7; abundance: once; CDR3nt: TGCAGCGTTGGTGTGGGGCTGGGCTCCTACGAGCAGTACTTC; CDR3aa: CSVGVGLGSYEQYF
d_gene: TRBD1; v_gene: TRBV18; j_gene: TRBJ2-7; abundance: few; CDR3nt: TGTGCCAGCTCACAGGACAGGGGGAAGTACGAGCAGTACTTC; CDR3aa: CASSQDRGKYEQYF
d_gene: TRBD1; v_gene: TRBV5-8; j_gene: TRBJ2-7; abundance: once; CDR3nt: TGTGCCAGCAGCTCCTGGACAGGGGCTGGCGAGCAGTACTTC; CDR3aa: CASSSWTGAGEQYF